This T cell receptor beta chain was identified in a study of beta chain features in type 1 diabetes (dated by TCRdb to the late 2010s). Context from the whole study: Mean age, gender distribution, total cell number and subset yield were not different between patients and healthy donors. Naive and central memory subsets were obtained from all 28 donors, but regulatory and stem cell-like memory subsets were isolated from only 8 patients and roughly eight healthy donors. The study compared TCRB repertoires of sorted circulating CD4+ T cell subsets between recently diagnosed type 1 diabetes patients and matched healthy donors. Across all samples, about 110 million sorted cells were examined, and cell number per subset correlated strongly with RNA yield. Beyond this particular receptor, the publication reports: PCR may preferentially amplify shorter templates, but because patient and control samples were amplified and corrected together, any resulting skew would affect both groups equally. Because cDNA rather than genomic DNA was sequenced, highly expressing activated cells could have been over-represented, although no difference in activation and CD3 levels was found between groups. At VDJ recombination sites, patients with type 1 diabetes made fewer insertions and deleted more nucleotides, a pattern implying thymic rearrangement abnormalities. Only small numbers of individuals were included in the HLA sub-analyses, which left unresolved whether HLA type had any influence on TCRB rearrangement. A moderate but significant shortening of TCRB CDR3 length was observed in type 1 diabetes patients in all four CD4+ subsets. Naive, central memory and regulatory TCRB repertoires appeared more similar among patients than among healthy donors.

The entire isolated RNA was reverse transcribed using the High Capacity cDNA Reverse Transcription Kit, and thus expressed TCRB transcripts were sequenced. Deep immunoSEQ sequencing was applied to naive, central memory and regulatory T cell samples, giving an average of about 3.4 million total reads per sample. Sorted cells were lysed in RLT buffer and RNA was extracted with DNase-treated RNeasy Micro or Mini kits, depending on cell number. To prevent cross-contamination, each cell subset was processed individually, whereas patient and healthy donor samples were processed jointly. The immunoSEQ multiplex PCR was used to amplify TCRB sequences from cDNA, generating 87-bp fragments that spanned the CDR3 region. Sequencing of the amplicons was done on the Illumina HiSeq platform. The published analysis was carried out like this. Synthetic template baselines were used to correct PCR bias computationally, reads within Hamming distance 2 were collapsed, and singletons that could not be merged were discarded. Reads were aligned against IMGT to assign V, D and J genes, CDR3 length and insertions or deletions at six rearrangement sites. Within each subset, clonotype counts were normalized to sorted cell number, after which true diversity and Gini coefficients were computed with the tcR R package. The overlap coefficient, calculated on TCRB nucleotide sequences, was used to quantify repertoire sharing. Not all clones reach the TCRdb copy of this immuneACCESS table, which keeps in-frame sequences only. Checked studies attribute under half of the gap to unresolved V genes and leave the rest unexplained. The V and J calls and clone size were taken over from that table, and D and trimming were inferred from the DNA. The sample table shows around 110,000 clones, and around 15% are seen once. 2% to 3% of the sample lies in the top ten.

Remarks on this clone: Its antigen target is currently unknown. Base qualities are not recorded, but no much larger clone differs from it by a single base.

Between the V and J ends, shortened by 4 bases and 9 bases respectively, the junction contains 13 bases. The CDR3, cysteine through phenylalanine, is 13 amino acids long. Only the CDR3 portion is preserved as DNA: 39 bases, with reading frame beginning at the first base. For CDR1 and CDR2, the germline V gene lists SGHVS and FQNEAQ. Each donor gave one peripheral blood draw, averaging approximately 0.12 L, which was collected into heparinised tubes. A BD FACSAria II was used to sort naive, central memory, regulatory and stem cell-like memory CD4+ T cells with a panel that included CD45RO, CCR7, CD25, CD127, CD95 and CD27. All sorted populations exceeded 95% purity. PBMCs were isolated right away by Lymphoprep density gradient centrifugation and were stained directly, without culture. To minimize batch effects, samples were stained and sorted in pairs, one healthy donor with one patient per experiment.

Sequencing was performed on central memory CD4+ T cells from blood. The V and J genes are TRBV7-8 and TRBJ2-1; the D gene assignment is ambiguous. This receptor was taken from a man aged 30 to 39 with type 1 diabetes. The nucleotide sequence reads as follows: TGTGCCAGCAGCTGGGGAACTGCTGGTGAGCAGTTCTTC. Its protein product is CASSWGTAGEQFF.